This T cell receptor (beta chain) is drawn from a study of shared clonotypes between healthy human individuals. CDR1 MNHEY and CDR2 SMNVEV come from the germline V gene (reference sequence). V was clipped by 2 bases and J by 7 bases; unmatched bases: 7. The CDR3 totals 15 residues. The authors' processing: ImmunoSEQ supplied junction-only sequences lacking quality scores, so filtering was different. Profiling relied on immunoSEQ multiplex PCR, and the TCRdb table lists in-frame clones only, not all of them. D and trimming were read from the DNA, whereas the V and J calls and clone size are those reported in that table. The table lists millions of clones, 90% to 95% of them singletons. Concerning this clone itself: Its antigen is unknown.

Points from the study as a whole: Memory subsets generally showed lower estimated richness than naive subsets. The naive CD4 repertoires of a handful of donors were compared, and roughly 5.1% of clonotypes were shared.

Naive CD8 cells lacked CD45RO, underwent positive selection for CCR7 and left out terminally differentiated effector memory CD45RA+ cells. Adult donors, all healthy and HIV-negative, had no recent acute infections or vaccinations. This TCR was sampled from a man aged 18 to 35 in good health. Some clones in this sample may be carry-over from other donors' samples. The sample was naive CD8+ T cells from PBMCs. The V and J genes are TRBV27 and TRBJ2-1, with 8 bases aligning to TRBD2. The CDR3 coding sequence is TGTGCCAGCAGTTTAACGATTACTAGCGGAAATGAGCAGTTCTTC. This sequence encodes CASSLTITSGNEQFF.